This passage covers 29 T cell receptor beta chains from one sample sequenced in a study of control samples from healthy donors and cancer patients. Repertoires were generated with immunoSEQ multiplex PCR, while TCRdb's copy carries only in-frame clones and drops some. The sample carries over 90,000 clones, 92% recorded once. Sequencing used blood. Receptors were obtained from a young woman in good health.

A word on this clone: At one end, the junction sequence differs from germline, possibly due to a read error. The J gene is TRBJ2-5, the V gene TRBV7-7; tentative D call: TRBD1 (5 bases). The CDR3 covers 15 residues. Germline CDR1 is SSHAT and CDR2 is FNYEAQ (reference sequence). The CDR3 nucleotides are TGTGCTAGCAGCTTATCTCCCAGGGTCGTAGAGACCCAGTACTTC. Encoded protein: CASSLSPRVVETQYF.

The rearrangement uses TRBV3-1 (or the pseudogene TRBV3-2) and TRBJ1-1; 7 bases map to TRBD1. Germline CDR1 reads LGHDT; CDR2 reads YNNKEL (reference sequence). V dropped 4 bases and J dropped 7; count of bases not matched to a gene: 15. CDR3 size: 16 residues. This chain's CDR3 is CASSPNQGGLGLEAFF. CDR3 coding DNA: TGTGCCAGCAGCCCCAACCAGGGGGGTTTAGGGCTTGAAGCTTTCTTT.

The gene calls are TRBV19 and TRBJ2-5; 8 bases are shared with TRBD1. The CDR3 totals 18 residues. The germline V gene encodes CDR1 LNHDA and CDR2 SQIVND (reference sequence). Trimming cost V 3 bases and J 4 bases; bases outside gene matches: 16. CDR3 coding DNA: TGTGCCAGTAGTATGAAGCAGCCAGCCGGGACAGGTAGAGAGACCCAGTACTTC. It specifies CASSMKQPAGTGRETQYF.

This clone was observed a single time. The chain combines TRBV3-1 (or the pseudogene TRBV3-2) with TRBJ2-1, with a weak D call TRBD1 (6 bases). This CDR3 is built from 17 residues. The germline V and J ends were trimmed by 4 bases and 8 bases, with 24 bases remaining between them. The germline gives CDR1 LGHDT, CDR2 YNNKEL (reference sequence). The CDR3 bases are TGTGCCAGCAGCCCTTTTCTCCAGGGGTCCCCTTATGATGAGCAGTTCTTC. Translating gives CASSPFLQGSPYDEQFF.

This chain uses TRBV15 with TRBJ2-7; TRBD2 agrees at 12 bases. The CDR3 loop spans 16 amino acids. Per germline, CDR1 LNHNV and CDR2 YYDKDF (reference sequence). Losses at the gene ends were 0 bases for V and 5 bases for J; bases not matched to a gene: 5. Here the CDR3 reads CATSRDLAGGPDEQYF. The CDR3 DNA is TGTGCCACCAGCAGAGATCTAGCGGGAGGGCCGGACGAGCAGTACTTC.

The chain recombines TRBV21-1 with TRBJ1-5; the tabulated D call, TRBD1, remains unverified against the DNA. TRBV21-1 has pseudogene status. This CDR3 has 18 amino acids. CDR3 region: CASSKEVGTGLGNQPQHF. CDR3 sequence (DNA): TGTGCCAGCAGCAAAGAGGTAGGGACAGGGTTGGGCAATCAGCCCCAGCATTTT.

This chain joins TRBV11-3 and TRBJ1-2; D is uncertain. Per the germline V gene, CDR1 is SGHNT and CDR2 is YENEEA. The CDR3 totals 15 residues. V was shortened by 4 bases and J by 0 bases, with 12 bases between the two germline ends. In nucleotides, the CDR3 is TGTGCCAGCAGCTCCCGGAGGGCCTCTAACTATGGCTACACCTTC. This gives the protein CASSSRRASNYGYTF.

This clone was recorded only once. The chain employs TRBV5-6 and TRBJ2-1; 9 bases agree with TRBD2. After removal of 6 bases from V and 9 bases from J, the junction contained 13 bases not matched to a gene. Germline V CDR1 and CDR2: SGHDT, YYEEEE. This CDR3 has 15 amino acids. The CDR3: CASTKWGLAGSEQFF. Here the CDR3 DNA reads TGTGCCAGCACCAAGTGGGGGCTAGCGGGGTCTGAGCAGTTCTTC.

The chain has TRBV29-1 and TRBJ2-7; 7 bases are a match to TRBD2. In germline, CDR1 is SQVTM, CDR2 ANQGSEA. CDR3 length: 13 amino acids. Trimming took 6 bases from V and 3 from J; bases not matched to a gene: 8. The CDR3 coding sequence is TGCAGCGTCCGCGAGGGAGGGATCTACGAGCAGTACTTC. It is translated as CSVREGGIYEQYF.

The chain uses TRBV3-1 (or the pseudogene TRBV3-2) and TRBJ2-1; tentative D call: TRBD2 (6 bases). V was clipped by 2 bases and J by 6 bases, with 11 bases between them. Germline CDR1 reads LGHDT; CDR2 reads YNNKEL (reference sequence). The CDR3 loop spans 14 amino acids. CDR3 nucleotides: TGTGCCAGCAGCCAAAGGGGCGGGGCCAATGAGCAGTTCTTC. Translated, it gives CASSQRGGANEQFF.

The gene calls are TRBV10-3 and TRBJ2-1, with TRBD2 identical over 8 bases. The germline gives CDR1 ENHRY, CDR2 SYGVKD. The CDR3 runs to 15 residues. The V segment lost 4 bases and the J segment 0 bases; nucleotides outside the gene matches: 2. Written as DNA, the CDR3 is TGTGCCATCAGTGTTGCGGGAGGCTCCTACAATGAGCAGTTCTTC. Its protein product is CAISVAGGSYNEQFF.

This chain links TRBV6-1 with TRBJ1-1, with D tentatively TRBD1 (5 bases). The CDR3 runs 15 residues. V dropped 7 bases and J dropped 0 bases, with 15 bases sitting between them. Germline CDR1 reads MNHNS; CDR2 reads SASEGT. In DNA form, the CDR3 reads TGTGCCAGCACCCAGGGAGGACATATGAACACTGAAGCTTTCTTT. This codes for CASTQGGHMNTEAFF.

DNA of the CDR3: TGTGCCAGCCGGAACAGAAACCAACCCGGGGAGCTGTTTTTT. The encoded protein is CASRNRNQPGELFF. The chain employs TRBV6-5 and TRBJ2-2; D call uncertain. The ends were cut back, 8 bases at V and 6 bases at J, with 16 bases in the middle. CDR3 length: 14 amino acids. Germline V lookup: CDR1 MNHEY, CDR2 SVGAGI.

The V call is TRBV7-8, the J call TRBJ2-5, with 10 bases lining up with TRBD2. V lost 5 bases, J lost 5 bases, and 14 bases stayed unmatched. Germline lookup yields CDR1 SGHVS and CDR2 FQNEAQ. The CDR3 has 17 amino acids. The CDR3 DNA is TGTGCCAGCAGCCTCGGGGCGAGCGGGAGGGCCTTGGAGACCCAGTACTTC. Protein sequence: CASSLGASGRALETQYF.

The chain links TRBV5-1 to TRBJ1-2; D uncertain. The germline CDR1 and CDR2 sequences are SGHRS and YFSETQ. The CDR3 sequence is 15 residues long. V lost 0 bases to trimming and J lost 4 bases, with 13 bases between them. The CDR3 spells CASSLDASTGYGYTF. Here the CDR3 DNA reads TGCGCCAGCAGCTTGGATGCGTCAACGGGCTATGGCTACACCTTC.

The genes are TRBV11-2 and TRBJ2-3, with D possibly being TRBD2 (6 bases). Between the trimmed V and J ends, which lost 1 base and 1 base, there was a span of 15 bases. Germline CDR1 is SGHAT and CDR2 is FQNNGV. The CDR3 runs 17 residues. The CDR3 DNA follows: TGTGCCAGCAGCTTAGGTGCGGGGAGAAGGGGCACAGATACGCAGTATTTT. This codes for CASSLGAGRRGTDTQYF.

The CDR3 here is CASSRRSGNTIYF. The CDR3 DNA follows: TGTGCCAGCAGTAGAAGAAGTGGAAACACCATATATTTT. The chain combines TRBV2 with TRBJ1-3; no clear D. This CDR3 comprises 13 residues. The germline CDR1 and CDR2 sequences are SNHLY and FYNNEI. Trimming took 5 bases from V and 3 from J, leaving 8 bases between them. The variable domain in full, with the rest retrieved from reference TRBV2 and TRBJ1-3, is EPEVTQTPSHQVTQMGQEVILRCVPISNHLYFYWYRQILGQKVEFLVSFYNNEISEKSEIFDDQFSVERPDGSNFTLKIRSTKLEDSAMYFCASSRRSGNTIYFGEGSWLTVV.

The chain joins TRBV13 to TRBJ2-5; a weak D match, TRBD1 (6 bases). This CDR3 region has 15 residues. Trimming shortened V by 5 bases and J by 5 bases, and 18 bases separated the two germline ends. CDR1 is PRHDT and CDR2 is FYEKMQ in the germline V gene (reference sequence). The CDR3: CASSPGQLPLETQYF. The CDR3 DNA is TGTGCCAGCAGCCCAGGACAGCTACCCCTCGAGACCCAGTACTTC. The variable domain in full, with the rest retrieved from reference TRBV13 and TRBJ2-5, is AAGVIQSPRHLIKEKRETATLKCYPIPRHDTVYWYQQGPGQDPQFLISFYEKMQSDKGSIPDRFSAQQFSDYHSELNMSSLELGDSALYFCASSPGQLPLETQYFGPGTRLLVL.

This chain joins TRBV29-1 and TRBJ1-3; D might be TRBD1 (6 bases). V gave up 3 bases and J gave up 4 bases, with 19 bases separating them. The CDR3 is made up of 16 amino acids. In germline, CDR1 is SQVTM, CDR2 ANQGSEA. The CDR3 coding sequence is TGCAGCGTTGATCCCGATGTTCGGGGGGCGGGAAACACCATATATTTT. The encoded protein is CSVDPDVRGAGNTIYF.

This clone occurred a few times. This chain joins TRBV24-1 and TRBJ2-7; 7 positions match TRBD2. From germline, CDR1 is KGHDR and CDR2 SFDVKD. The trim removed 9 bases at V and 4 bases at J, leaving 11 bases unmatched. The CDR3 is 14 residues long. The CDR3 sequence: CATPRGEGLYEQYF. The CDR3 nucleotides read TGTGCCACCCCCCGGGGGGAGGGCCTATACGAGCAGTACTTC.

J is TRBJ1-2 and V is TRBV5-1, with D possibly being TRBD1 (5 bases). The CDR3 runs 14 residues. The germline gives CDR1 SGHRS, CDR2 YFSETQ. With 0 bases removed from V and 6 bases from J, the gap between germline ends came to 12 bases. The CDR3, as DNA: TGCGCCAGCAGCTTGGGTTACGGGACGGATGGCTACACCTTC. This codes for CASSLGYGTDGYTF.

This clone was detected once. The chain uses TRBV7-9 and TRBJ1-1; D gene uncertain. V lost 4 bases and J lost 1, with 7 bases in between. This CDR3 has 13 amino acids. The V gene's germline CDR1 is SEHNR and CDR2 FQNEAQ (reference sequence). CDR3 residues: CASSSWGNTEAFF. For the CDR3, the DNA is TGTGCCAGCAGCTCGTGGGGGAACACTGAAGCTTTCTTT.

V is TRBV5-4 and J is TRBJ2-5; perhaps D is TRBD1 or TRBD2 (7 bases each). CDR1 is SGHNT and CDR2 is YYREEE in the germline V gene (reference sequence). V dropped 0 bases and J dropped 5 bases, with 14 bases sitting between them. The CDR3 spans 15 residues. CDR3: CASSLVQGREETQYF. The DNA for the CDR3 is TGTGCCAGCAGCTTGGTACAGGGGAGGGAGGAGACCCAGTACTTC.

The rearrangement joins TRBV19 to TRBJ2-1; 14 bases are a match to TRBD2. V lost 4 bases, J lost 8 bases, and 10 bases stayed unmatched. CDR1 is LNHDA, CDR2 SQIVND, per germline (reference sequence). The CDR3 loop spans 17 amino acids. The CDR3 bases are TGTGCCAGTAGTAAGGGGACTAGCGGGAGATTTAACTATGAGCAGTTCTTC. As protein: CASSKGTSGRFNYEQFF.

The chain has TRBV11-3 and TRBJ1-1; D gene unclear. Deletions cut 2 bases from V and 4 bases from J, with 11 bases between. The length of the CDR3 is 14 residues. Germline V gives CDR1 SGHNT, CDR2 YENEEA. For the CDR3, the DNA is TGTGCCAGCAGCTTAAGTCTCCCCGGCACTGAAGCTTTCTTT. This translates into CASSLSLPGTEAFF. Using reference TRBV11-3 and TRBJ1-1 for the parts outside the CDR3, the full variable domain is EAGVVQSPRYKIIEKKQPVAFWCNPISGHNTLYWYLQNLGQGPELLIRYENEEAVDDSQLPKDRFSAERLKGVDSTLKIQPAELGDSAVYLCASSLSLPGTEAFFGQGTRLTVV.

V gene TRBV4-3 combines with J gene TRBJ1-6; no reliable D call. Germline CDR1 reads LGHNA; CDR2 reads YSLEER. The CDR3 length is 13 residues. The V end was cut by 3 bases, the J end by 9 bases, with 9 bases between. The CDR3 DNA is TGCGCCAGCAGCCAGGGCAGCTCTTCACCCCTCCACTTT. This gives the protein CASSQGSSSPLHF.

V gene TRBV19 combines with J gene TRBJ2-7, with D perhaps assigned TRBD1 or TRBD2 (5 bases each). Germline V CDR1 and CDR2: LNHDA, SQIVND (reference sequence). The CDR3 runs to 14 residues. The ends were cut back, 5 bases at V and 3 bases at J, with 14 bases in the middle. Here the CDR3 reads CASSYRDLNYEQYF. DNA of the CDR3: TGTGCCAGTAGTTACCGGGACCTTAACTACGAGCAGTACTTC.

CDR3 coding DNA: TGTGCCACCAGTGCGACTACTAACACCGGGGAGCTGTTTTTT. This gives the protein CATSATTNTGELFF. This chain joins TRBV24-1 and TRBJ2-2; tentative D call: TRBD2 (5 bases). This CDR3 is built from 14 residues. Germline loops: CDR1 KGHDR, CDR2 SFDVKD. Deletions cut 5 bases from V and 2 bases from J, with 8 bases between.

The gene calls are TRBV5-8 and TRBJ2-7; D gene unclear. This CDR3 is 12 amino acids long. Trimming shortened V by 3 bases and J by 4 bases, and 8 bases separated the two germline ends. In germline, CDR1 is SGHTS, CDR2 YDEGEE. The CDR3 region has the DNA TGTGCCAGCAGCTCTTTTCGTTACGAGCAGTACTTC. It specifies CASSSFRYEQYF.